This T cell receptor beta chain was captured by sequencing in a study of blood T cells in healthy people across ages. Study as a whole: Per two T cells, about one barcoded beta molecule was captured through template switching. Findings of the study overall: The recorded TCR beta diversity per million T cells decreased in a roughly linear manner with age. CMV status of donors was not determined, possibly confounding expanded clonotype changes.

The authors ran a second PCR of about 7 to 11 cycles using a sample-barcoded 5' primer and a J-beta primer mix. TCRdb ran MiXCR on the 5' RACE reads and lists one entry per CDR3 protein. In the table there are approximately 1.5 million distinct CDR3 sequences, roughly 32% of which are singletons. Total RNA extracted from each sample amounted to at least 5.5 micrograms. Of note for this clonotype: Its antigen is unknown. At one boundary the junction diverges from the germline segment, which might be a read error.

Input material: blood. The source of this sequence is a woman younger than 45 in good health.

The CDR3: CAVSESASYEQYF. The CDR3 DNA sequence: TGTGCCGTCAGTGAGTCGGCCTCCTACGAGCAGTACTTC. This chain links TRBV10-3 with TRBJ2-7, with D hard to call. The CDR3 has 13 amino acids. Germline V gives CDR1 ENHRY, CDR2 SYGVKD.